These 29 T cell receptor beta chains were all obtained from the same sample, sequenced in a study of T-cell memory formation after mild COVID-19. TCRdb reprocessed the 5' RACE reads with MiXCR, giving one entry per CDR3 protein. The table lists approximately 260,000 distinct CDR3 sequences, more than 15% of them singletons. The sequenced sample was PBMCs or a T cell subset sorted from them (not recorded which). The source is a man younger than 30 who had mild COVID-19 (a few samples of this study predate the infection). Cell type and time point are not known.

This clonotype occurred a few times. The chain carries TRBV5-1 and TRBJ1-2; TRBD1 aligns across 7 bases. The CDR3 length is 13 residues. CDR1 and CDR2 (germline): SGHRS, YFSETQ. V was pared by 4 bases and J by 4 bases, with 4 bases of the junction left unmatched. As DNA, the CDR3 is TGCGCCAGCAGCCAACAGGGGATCTATGGCTACACCTTC. Amino acid sequence: CASSQQGIYGYTF. Combining the CDR3 with reference TRBV5-1 and TRBJ1-2 gives the whole variable domain KAGVTQTPRYLIKTRGQQVTLSCSPISGHRSVSWYQQTPGQGLQFLFEYFSETQRNKGNFPGRFSGRQFSNSRSEMNVSTLELGDSALYLCASSQQGIYGYTFGSGTRLTVV.

Comment on this clonotype: This may be a read error: a much more frequent sequence differs by one nucleotide. The chain recombines TRBV5-1 with TRBJ2-2, with 8 bases fitting TRBD2. Unmatched junction bases numbered 9, after V lost 5 bases and J lost 6 bases. There are 15 residues in the CDR3. Germline loops: CDR1 SGHRS, CDR2 YFSETQ. CDR3 in DNA: TGCGCCAGCAGTATTCAGGCGGGGGGTCCCGGGGAGCTGTTTTTT. Residues: CASSIQAGGPGELFF.

This clonotype showed up just a few times. The J gene is TRBJ2-7, the V gene TRBV28, with 7 bases identical to TRBD1. CDR1 and CDR2 (germline): MDHEN, SYDVKM. Trimming took 4 bases from V and 4 from J; bases not matched to a gene: 7. This CDR3 contains 14 residues. The CDR3 bases are TGTGCCAGCAGTTCCGACAGGGTACGGTACGAGCAGTACGTC. Translated, it gives CASSSDRVRYEQYV.

The V gene is TRBV9, the J gene TRBJ1-5; D call uncertain. The CDR3 consists of 13 residues. Germline CDR1 is SGDLS and CDR2 is YYNGEE. Trimming stripped 0 bases from V and 3 bases from J, with 4 bases between. The CDR3: CASSVAANQPQHF. The CDR3 DNA reads as TGTGCCAGCAGCGTAGCCGCCAATCAGCCCCAGCATTTT.

The table lists this clonotype with many counts. CDR3 residues: CASSFGSGGPSSYEQYF. The CDR3 DNA reads as TGTGCCAGCAGCTTTGGTAGCGGGGGGCCGAGCTCCTACGAGCAGTACTTC. The chain recombines TRBV5-4 with TRBJ2-7, with 10 bases that match TRBD2. V lost 2 bases to trimming and J lost 0 bases; unmatched junction nucleotides: 8. Germline V gene data show CDR1 as SGHNT and CDR2 as YYREEE (reference sequence). The CDR3 has 17 residues.

The rearrangement links TRBV7-9 to TRBJ2-5, with TRBD1 matching over 9 bases. Germline assignment: CDR1 SEHNR and CDR2 FQNEAQ (reference sequence). The J segment lost 2 bases and the V segment lost 4 bases, leaving 8 bases of the junction unmatched. CDR3 length: 16 amino acids. As DNA, the CDR3 is TGTGCCAGCAGCTACGCCGGGACAGGGCTTCAAGAGACCCAGTACTTC. Residues: CASSYAGTGLQETQYF. Using reference TRBV7-9 and TRBJ2-5 for the parts outside the CDR3, the full variable domain is DTGVSQNPRHKITKRGQNVTFRCDPISEHNRLYWYRQTLGQGPEFLTYFQNEAQLEKSRLLSDRFSAERPKGSFSTLEIQRTEQGDSAMYLCASSYAGTGLQETQYFGPGTRLLVL.

This rearrangement joins TRBV7-9 to TRBJ2-3; 7 nucleotides align to TRBD1. J lost 6 bases, V lost 1 base, and 13 bases had no gene match. The CDR3 extends over 17 amino acids. Germline V gives CDR1 SEHNR, CDR2 FQNEAQ (reference sequence). Here the CDR3 reads CASSLGSRGPLVDTQYF. Written as DNA, the CDR3 is TGTGCCAGCAGCTTAGGCTCGAGGGGGCCGTTGGTGGATACGCAGTATTTT.

V usage is TRBV12-3 or TRBV12-4 and J usage is TRBJ1-5; D is undetermined. There are 13 residues in the CDR3. V dropped 0 bases and J dropped 7 bases, with 7 bases sitting between them. For the CDR3, the DNA is TGTGCCAGCAGTTTAGCCCCGGGACAGCCCCAGCATTTT. Its protein is CASSLAPGQPQHF.

This clonotype was seen a few times. This sequence joins TRBV7-6 and TRBJ2-7; no firm D call. Trimming stripped 4 bases from V and 0 bases from J, with 13 bases between. CDR3 length equals 15 residues. Germline CDR1 SGHVS, CDR2 FNYEAQ. CDR3 DNA: TGTGCCAGCAGCTCCCGCAACGGACCCTCCTACGAGCAGTACGTC. Protein sequence: CASSSRNGPSYEQYV.

This rearrangement joins TRBV6-5 to TRBJ2-5; TRBD1 is a possible D gene (6 bases). The CDR3 runs to 13 residues. Trimming removed 6 bases from V and 5 bases from J, with 13 bases in between. Looked up from germline, CDR1 is MNHEY and CDR2 is SVGAGI. The CDR3 DNA is TGTGCCAGCAGCCGTCGTAGGGGGGAGACCCAGTACTTC. Protein: CASSRRRGETQYF.

The genes are TRBV5-1 and TRBJ2-5; tentative D call: TRBD2 (6 bases). Trimming took off 0 bases at V and 0 bases at J, with 9 bases between the two ends. The germline V gene encodes CDR1 SGHRS and CDR2 YFSETQ. The CDR3 has 15 residues. CDR3 DNA: TGCGCCAGCAGCTTGGAGGGCGGGAACCAAGAGACCCAGTACTTC. Protein product: CASSLEGGNQETQYF.

This clonotype was recorded a few times. CDR3 sequence (DNA): TGTGCCAGCAGCTACCCGGGACAGCCCGACCCTCCTGGGGCCAACGTCCTGACTTTC. This encodes CASSYPGQPDPPGANVLTF. J is TRBJ2-6 and V is TRBV7-3, with TRBD1 identical over 7 bases. This CDR3 has 19 residues. Trimming at V came to 4 bases and at J to 2 bases, leaving 14 bases not matched to a gene. CDR1 is SGHTA and CDR2 is FQGTGA in the germline V gene.

Regarding this clonotype: Relative to the germline gene, one junction end is altered; a read error may explain this. The V and J genes are TRBV4-3 and TRBJ2-1, with 8 positions matching TRBD2. The germline V gene has CDR1 LGHNA and CDR2 YSLEER. This CDR3 region has 14 residues. The chain's CDR3 is CDSSQEWTSHEQFF. The CDR3 DNA is TGCGACAGCAGCCAAGAATGGACTAGCCATGAGCAGTTCTTC.

This chain links TRBV29-1 with TRBJ1-2; D gene ambiguous. The CDR3 spans 15 residues. From germline, CDR1 is SQVTM and CDR2 ANQGSEA. Trimming pared 4 bases from V and 1 base from J, leaving 16 bases between. The CDR3 coding sequence is TGCAGCGTTGTGTCCAGAGAGGGAATTAACTATGGCTACACCTTC. The encoded protein is CSVVSREGINYGYTF. The variable domain in full, completed from reference TRBV29-1 and TRBJ1-2, reads SAVISQKPSRDICQRGTSLTIQCQVDSQVTMMFWYRQQPGQSLTLIATANQGSEATYESGFVIDKFPISRPNLTFSTLTVSNMSPEDSSIYLCSVVSREGINYGYTFGSGTRLTVV.

This clonotype was observed a few times. The chain recombines TRBV3-1 with TRBJ1-1; 9 bases fit TRBD1. Trimming at V came to 2 bases and at J to 10 bases, leaving 8 bases not matched to a gene. Germline CDR1 reads LGHDT; CDR2 reads YNNKEL (reference sequence). This CDR3 spans 14 amino acids. This CDR3 reads CASSQSRTGAIAFF. CDR3 nucleotides: TGTGCCAGCAGCCAAAGCCGGACAGGGGCGATAGCTTTCTTT.

This clonotype appeared many times. The chain carries TRBV20-1 and TRBJ2-3; 10 positions match TRBD2. Germline loops: CDR1 DFQATT, CDR2 SNEGSKA (reference sequence). The CDR3 runs 12 residues. J was trimmed by 7 bases and V by 3 bases; bases with no gene match: 1. Here the CDR3 reads CSASSGGHTQYF. As DNA, the CDR3 is TGCAGTGCTAGTAGCGGGGGGCATACGCAGTATTTT.

This clonotype was observed a few times. This rearrangement joins TRBV6-5 to TRBJ2-2; possible D gene TRBD1, 5 bases. The V gene's germline CDR1 is MNHEY and CDR2 SVGAGI. This CDR3 region has 11 residues. V lost 2 bases, J lost 13 bases, and 8 bases lay in between. The CDR3 DNA is TGTGCCAGCAGTTACGGTCAGGGGCTGTTTTTT. Translating gives CASSYGQGLFF.

The sample holds a few counts of this clonotype. V usage is TRBV6-4 and J usage is TRBJ2-1, with D maybe TRBD1 (5 bases). The CDR3 is 17 residues long. Trimming shortened V by 2 bases and J by 3 bases, and 17 bases separated the two germline ends. Germline CDR1 and CDR2: MRHNA and SNTAGT. The CDR3 nucleotides are TGTGCCAGCAGTGACACTTCAGGGCCCGGCCGCTACAATGAGCAGTTCTTC. Translating it yields CASSDTSGPGRYNEQFF.

The chain employs TRBV12-3 or TRBV12-4 and TRBJ2-3; D is possibly TRBD1 (6 bases). V shed 6 bases and J shed 4 bases, with 14 bases lying between them. The CDR3 runs 14 residues. The CDR3 region is CASSSTGFADTQYF. For the CDR3, the DNA is TGTGCCAGCAGCAGTACAGGGTTCGCAGATACGCAGTATTTT.

The chain is built from TRBV7-9 and TRBJ1-1, with 7 bases identical to TRBD1. The length of the CDR3 is 15 residues. V lost 4 bases, J lost 3 bases, and 8 bases stayed unmatched. CDR1 is SEHNR, CDR2 FQNEAQ, per germline (reference sequence). CDR3 sequence: CASSSPTGSDTEAFF. The DNA of the CDR3 is TGTGCCAGCAGCTCTCCGACAGGGTCGGACACTGAAGCTTTCTTT.

This clonotype occurred a few times. The chain combines TRBV19 with TRBJ1-5; TRBD1 might be the D (6 bases). This CDR3 has 16 amino acids. V was trimmed by 3 bases and J by 6 bases, leaving 18 bases between them. Germline CDR1 is LNHDA and CDR2 is SQIVND (reference sequence). In DNA form, the CDR3 reads TGTGCCAGTAGTATCTACACGGGAGGGGGAAGTCAGCCCCAGCATTTT. This translates into CASSIYTGGGSQPQHF.

This clonotype was seen at least ten times. The chain's CDR3 is CASSQREAADTQYF. The CDR3 DNA is TGCGCCAGCAGCCAGAGGGAAGCGGCAGATACGCAGTATTTT. This chain uses TRBV4-3 with TRBJ2-3; D may be TRBD2 (5 bases). Germline CDR1 and CDR2: LGHNA and YSLEER. V lost 3 bases and J 4 bases, leaving 11 bases between the germline ends. The CDR3 length is 14 residues.

This clonotype occurred a few times. The chain joins TRBV12-5 to TRBJ1-1; D not certain. V was pared by 4 bases and J by 6 bases, with 9 bases between. The CDR3 spans 12 residues. Per the germline V gene, CDR1 is LGHNT and CDR2 is FRNRAP. The DNA of the CDR3 is TGTGCTAGTGGTTCAAACGGCGCTGAAGCTTTCTTT. This translates into CASGSNGAEAFF.

The CDR3 reads CASSQGTGDTGELFF. In nucleotides, the CDR3 is TGCGCCAGCAGCCAAGGGACAGGGGACACCGGGGAGCTGTTTTTT. V is TRBV4-1 and J is TRBJ2-2; 9 bases match TRBD1. The germline V gene encodes CDR1 MGHRA and CDR2 YSYEKL. This CDR3 has 15 residues. With V trimmed by 1 base and J by 3 bases, 0 bases remained unmatched.

In this sample, this clonotype turned up many times. The V call is TRBV7-2, the J call TRBJ2-7, with 7 bases that match TRBD2. CDR1 is SGHTA, CDR2 FQGNSA, per germline. The CDR3 contains 14 residues. With 4 bases clipped from V and 2 bases from J, the junction kept 5 bases outside the gene matches. CDR3 region: CASSYQTSTYEQYV. The CDR3 DNA sequence: TGTGCCAGCAGCTACCAGACTAGCACCTACGAGCAGTACGTC.

In this sample, this clonotype turned up a few times. This chain links TRBV20-1 with TRBJ1-5, with TRBD1 matching over 10 bases. V was clipped by 3 bases and J by 5 bases; unmatched bases: 4. Germline CDR1 DFQATT, CDR2 SNEGSKA (reference sequence). The CDR3 is made up of 14 amino acids. CDR3 coding DNA: TGCAGTGCTAGGAGGACAGGGGGGGATCAGCCCCAGCATTTT. Translated: CSARRTGGDQPQHF.

A word on this clonotype: The CDR3 does not close with the conserved phenylalanine or tryptophan, likely indicating a read error. The limits of the CDR3 on the DNA are not certain, so only TCRdb's listed CDR3 is given. The genes are TRBV6-5 and TRBJ2-3; the listed D gene, TRBD1, was not tested against the DNA. The V gene's germline CDR1 is MNHEY and CDR2 SVGAGI. The CDR3 is 15 residues long, ends included. CDR3 region: CASRTDRGYQETQYL.

This clonotype has only a few counts. The chain couples TRBV7-9 to TRBJ1-4; no clear D gene. Trimming pared 5 bases from V and 2 bases from J, leaving 9 bases between. The CDR3 totals 14 residues. Germline assignment: CDR1 SEHNR and CDR2 FQNEAQ (reference sequence). CDR3 in amino acids: CASSEGATNEKLFF. CDR3 sequence (DNA): TGTGCCAGCAGCGAAGGAGCTACTAATGAAAAACTGTTTTTT.

V and J are TRBV7-2 and TRBJ1-5, with D uncertain. This CDR3 comprises 19 residues. CDR1 SGHTA and CDR2 FQGNSA come from the germline V gene. The V and J ends lost 4 bases and 0 bases respectively, with 22 bases between them. The CDR3 bases are TGTGCCAGCAGCTCCCTCTCTCCCGTGCAGGATCTTAGCAATCAGCCCCAGCATTTT. Encoded protein: CASSSLSPVQDLSNQPQHF.